This is a list of T cell receptor beta chains from one sample in a study of blood T cells in healthy people across ages. TCRdb fed the 5' RACE reads into MiXCR, producing one record per CDR3 protein. The sample lists around 1.1 million distinct CDR3 sequences, 35% to 40% occurring once. Material: blood. These receptors were collected from a man between 18 and 35 years old in good health. Each CDR3 is given with its conserved first and last residue. A D gene is named only where the DNA matches it firmly. Where a row states a size, it is once, few, many or the class of an expanded clone; other rows omit it.

D gene | clone size | J gene | V gene | CDR3 protein
. | . | TRBJ1-1 | TRBV12-3/TRBV12-4 | CASSLGDPEAFF
. | . | TRBJ2-2 | TRBV5-1 | CASTWVRPNTGELFF
. | . | TRBJ1-5 | TRBV7-9 | CASSSQAVGNQPQHF
. | . | TRBJ2-3 | TRBV7-9 | CASSSDISRTDTQYF
. | few | TRBJ2-2 | TRBV20-1 | CSASDRGAGAGELFF
. | . | TRBJ2-7 | TRBV7-9 | CASSSDAAAYNEQYF
. | . | TRBJ2-5 | TRBV5-1 | CASSLFEGGIGETQYF
. | . | TRBJ2-1 | TRBV5-1 | CASSVARLNEQFF
TRBD1 | . | TRBJ1-4 | TRBV7-2 | CARSFGTGKPLREKLFF
. | few | TRBJ2-3 | TRBV7-9 | CAVVASTDTQYF
. | . | TRBJ1-1 | TRBV7-9 | CASRPRVTTEAFF
. | few | TRBJ2-5 | TRBV20-1 | CSAREASGQETQYF
. | few | TRBJ2-7 | TRBV25-1 | CASSEYGGRGSYEQYF
. | few | TRBJ2-3 | TRBV11-2 | CASSSPSGMKDTQYF
TRBD1 | few | TRBJ1-2 | TRBV3-1 | CASSQPGTGNGDYGYTF
. | few | TRBJ2-7 | TRBV6-6 | CASSSLLSGYEQYF
. | . | TRBJ1-4 | TRBV5-1 | CASSLGVASEKLFF
TRBD2 | . | TRBJ2-3 | TRBV7-2 | CASSLVGGLKADTQYF
. | once | TRBJ1-5 | TRBV7-2 | CASSLRGGGSNQPQHF
TRBD1 | few | TRBJ2-7 | TRBV4-3 | CASSHNGQGAYEQYF
. | . | TRBJ1-2 | TRBV4-3 | CASSQGTSEANYGYTF
. | few | TRBJ1-2 | TRBV29-1 | CSVADMSYGYTF
. | . | TRBJ1-2 | TRBV10-3 | CAISESVAGYGYTF
TRBD1 | . | TRBJ2-1 | TRBV5-1 | CASSLGLGTGDIDEQFF
. | many | TRBJ2-1 | TRBV7-9 | CASLPMVYNEQFF
TRBD2 | . | TRBJ2-1 | TRBV6-5 | CASSYSLGAYTSGGAYNEQFF
TRBD1 | few | TRBJ1-6 | TRBV6-6 | CASSYQGQGANNSPLHF
. | . | TRBJ1-1 | TRBV10-3 | CAISEAAGNTEAFF
. | few | TRBJ2-5 | TRBV27 | CASRSGRVQETQYF
. | . | TRBJ2-3 | TRBV7-9 | CASSLVREATDTQYF
. | . | TRBJ2-3 | TRBV20-1 | CSVEGGAGFDTQYF
. | . | TRBJ1-1 | TRBV20-1 | CSASGLVGLTGTEAFF
TRBD1 | . | TRBJ1-4 | TRBV7-2 | CASRQGTGEKPFF
. | . | TRBJ2-1 | TRBV27 | CASSRSINRRIDNEQFF
. | . | TRBJ1-6 | TRBV4-1 | CASSQEGRASPLHF
. | few | TRBJ2-6 | TRBV28 | CASSFQGANVLTF
. | . | TRBJ2-1 | TRBV25-1 | CASSEYFTDKDEQFF
. | few | TRBJ2-7 | TRBV2 | CASKQLPYEQYF
. | once | TRBJ2-5 | TRBV9 | CASSASQQETQYF
. | many | TRBJ1-2 | TRBV12-3/TRBV12-4 | CASSPSTYGYTF
. | . | TRBJ1-1 | TRBV5-1 | CVSSLIRETEAFF
. | . | TRBJ1-5 | TRBV29-1 | CSALTGSSNQPQHF
. | . | TRBJ1-5 | TRBV4-1 | CASSQDRKGFAYSNQPQHF
. | . | TRBJ1-2 | TRBV6-5 | CASSRQSGHGYTF
TRBD2 | few | TRBJ2-2 | TRBV6-2/TRBV6-3 | CATGGTGELFF
TRBD2 | . | TRBJ2-7 | TRBV28 | CASSLGTSGRAMWEQYF
. | . | TRBJ2-1 | TRBV6-5 | CASRDPGETQFF
TRBD1 | . | TRBJ2-3 | TRBV27 | CASSPRTGQTNFRRDTQYF
. | . | TRBJ1-1 | TRBV20-1 | CSPRPQDTEAFF
. | few | TRBJ2-5 | TRBV5-1 | CASSLDRVSATVETQYF
TRBD1 | . | TRBJ1-4 | TRBV5-1 | CASSSDGQGYNEKLFF
. | many | TRBJ1-1 | TRBV20-1 | CSARDPRNTEAFF
. | . | TRBJ2-1 | TRBV6-2/TRBV6-3 | CASTMSNEQFF
. | many | TRBJ1-4 | TRBV7-2 | CASSLEGTTNEKLFF
. | . | TRBJ2-1 | TRBV4-3 | CASSQEGENPFF
. | . | TRBJ1-5 | TRBV6-5 | CASSSTGTHSNQPQHF